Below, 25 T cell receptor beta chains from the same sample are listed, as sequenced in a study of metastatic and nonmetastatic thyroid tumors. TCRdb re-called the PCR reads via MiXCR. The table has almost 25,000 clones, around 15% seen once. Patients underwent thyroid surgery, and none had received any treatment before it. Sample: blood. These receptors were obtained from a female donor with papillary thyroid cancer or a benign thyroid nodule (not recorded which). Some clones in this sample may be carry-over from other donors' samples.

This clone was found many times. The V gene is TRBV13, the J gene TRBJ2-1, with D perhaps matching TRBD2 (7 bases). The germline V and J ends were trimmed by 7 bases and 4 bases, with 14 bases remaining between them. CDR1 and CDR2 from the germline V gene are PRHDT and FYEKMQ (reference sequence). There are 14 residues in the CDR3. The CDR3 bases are TGTGCCAGCACCCTGGGGGGGGCGTACAATGAGCAGTTCTTC. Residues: CASTLGGAYNEQFF.

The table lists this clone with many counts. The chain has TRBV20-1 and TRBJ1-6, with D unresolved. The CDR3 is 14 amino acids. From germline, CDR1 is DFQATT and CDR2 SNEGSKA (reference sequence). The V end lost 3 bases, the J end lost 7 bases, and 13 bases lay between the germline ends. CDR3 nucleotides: TGCAGTGCTAGTGGGGATTATGAGAATTCACCCCTCCACTTT. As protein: CSASGDYENSPLHF.

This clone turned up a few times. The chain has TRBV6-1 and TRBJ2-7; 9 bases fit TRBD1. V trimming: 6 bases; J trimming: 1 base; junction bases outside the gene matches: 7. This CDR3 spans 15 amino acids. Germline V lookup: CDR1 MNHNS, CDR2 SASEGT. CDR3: CASSFKQGASYEQYF. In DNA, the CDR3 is TGTGCCAGCAGCTTTAAACAGGGGGCGTCCTACGAGCAGTACTTC.

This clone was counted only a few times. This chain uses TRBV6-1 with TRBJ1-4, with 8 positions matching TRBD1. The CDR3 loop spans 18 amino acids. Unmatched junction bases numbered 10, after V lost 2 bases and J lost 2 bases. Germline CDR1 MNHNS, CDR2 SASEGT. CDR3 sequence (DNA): TGTGCCAGCAGTGAACAGGCAGGGGGCAGTCTGACTAATGAAAAACTGTTTTTT. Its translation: CASSEQAGGSLTNEKLFF.

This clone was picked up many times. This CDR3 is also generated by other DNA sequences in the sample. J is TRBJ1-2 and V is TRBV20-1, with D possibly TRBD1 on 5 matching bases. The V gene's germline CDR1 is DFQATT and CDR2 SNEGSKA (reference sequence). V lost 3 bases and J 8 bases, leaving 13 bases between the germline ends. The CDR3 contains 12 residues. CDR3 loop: CSASGWGGGYTF. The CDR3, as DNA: TGCAGTGCTAGTGGATGGGGGGGAGGCTACACCTTC.

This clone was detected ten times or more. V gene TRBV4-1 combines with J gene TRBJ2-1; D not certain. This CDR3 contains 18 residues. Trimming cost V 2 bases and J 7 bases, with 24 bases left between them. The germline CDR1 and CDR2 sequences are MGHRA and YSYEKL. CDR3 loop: CASSQRPPGSGKGNEQFF. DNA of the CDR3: TGCGCCAGCAGCCAAAGGCCCCCGGGCAGTGGGAAGGGTAATGAGCAGTTCTTC.

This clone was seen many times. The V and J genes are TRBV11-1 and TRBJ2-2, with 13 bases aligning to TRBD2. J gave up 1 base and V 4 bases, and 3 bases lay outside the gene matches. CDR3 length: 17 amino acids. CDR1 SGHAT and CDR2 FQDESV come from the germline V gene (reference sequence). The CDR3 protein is CASSWRLAGGNTGELFF. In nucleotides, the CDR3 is TGTGCCAGCAGCTGGCGACTAGCGGGAGGGAACACCGGGGAGCTGTTTTTT. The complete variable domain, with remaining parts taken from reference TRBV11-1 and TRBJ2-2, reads EAEVAQSPRYKITEKSQAVAFWCDPISGHATLYWYRQILGQGPELLVQFQDESVVDDSQLPKDRFSAERLKGVDSTLKIQPAELGDSAMYLCASSWRLAGGNTGELFFGEGSRLTVL.

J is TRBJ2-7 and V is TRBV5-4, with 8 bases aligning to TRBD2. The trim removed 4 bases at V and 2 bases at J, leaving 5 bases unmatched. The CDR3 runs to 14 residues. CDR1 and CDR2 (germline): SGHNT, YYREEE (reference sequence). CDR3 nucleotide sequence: TGTGCCAGCAGCACCGGGACTAGACCCTACGAGCAGTACTTC. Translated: CASSTGTRPYEQYF. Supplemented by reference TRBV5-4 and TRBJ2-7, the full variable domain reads ETGVTQSPTHLIKTRGQQVTLRCSSQSGHNTVSWYQQALGQGPQFIFQYYREEENGRGNFPPRFSGLQFPNYSSELNVNALELDDSALYLCASSTGTRPYEQYFGPGTRLTVT.

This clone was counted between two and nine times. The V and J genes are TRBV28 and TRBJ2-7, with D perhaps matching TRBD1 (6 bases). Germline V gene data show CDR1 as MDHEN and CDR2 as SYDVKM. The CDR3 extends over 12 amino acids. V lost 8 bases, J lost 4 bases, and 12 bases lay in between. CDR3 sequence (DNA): TGTGCCAGCGGAAGACAGGTTTACGAGCAGTACTTC. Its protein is CASGRQVYEQYF.

The CDR3 DNA is TGTGCCAGCAGCCCAATGGGGGTTGGCAATCAGCCCCAGCATTTT. This translates into CASSPMGVGNQPQHF. The chain employs TRBV7-8 and TRBJ1-5, with D possibly being TRBD1 (5 bases). Trimming pared 5 bases from V and 2 bases from J, leaving 13 bases between. CDR3 length: 15 residues. Germline-derived CDR1 and CDR2 are SGHVS and FQNEAQ.

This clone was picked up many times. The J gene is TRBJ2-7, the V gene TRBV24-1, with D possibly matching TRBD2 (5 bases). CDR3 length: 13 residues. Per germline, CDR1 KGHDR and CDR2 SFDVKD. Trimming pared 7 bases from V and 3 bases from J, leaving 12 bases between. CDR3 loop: CATSNTEGYEQYF. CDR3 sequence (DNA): TGTGCCACCAGCAACACAGAGGGCTACGAGCAGTACTTC.

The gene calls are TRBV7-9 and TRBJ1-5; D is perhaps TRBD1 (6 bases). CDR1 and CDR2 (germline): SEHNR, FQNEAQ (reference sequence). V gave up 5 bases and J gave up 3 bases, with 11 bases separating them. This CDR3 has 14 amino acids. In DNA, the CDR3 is TGTGCCAGCAGCCCCGGGACATACAATCAGCCCCAGCATTTT. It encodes CASSPGTYNQPQHF.

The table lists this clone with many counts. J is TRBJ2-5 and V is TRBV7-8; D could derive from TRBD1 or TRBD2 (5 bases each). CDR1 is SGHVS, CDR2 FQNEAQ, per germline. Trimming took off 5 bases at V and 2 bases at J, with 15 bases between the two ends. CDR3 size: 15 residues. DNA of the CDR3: TGTGCCAGCAGCCGGGGACGGACCACGCAAGAGACCCAGTACTTC. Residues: CASSRGRTTQETQYF.

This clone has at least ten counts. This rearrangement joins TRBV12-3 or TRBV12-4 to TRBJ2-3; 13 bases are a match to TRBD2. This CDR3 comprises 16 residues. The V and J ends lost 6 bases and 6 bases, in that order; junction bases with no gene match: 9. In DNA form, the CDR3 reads TGTGCCAGCAGGAGACTAGCGGGAGGAGGGCAGGATACGCAGTATTTT. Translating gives CASRRLAGGGQDTQYF.

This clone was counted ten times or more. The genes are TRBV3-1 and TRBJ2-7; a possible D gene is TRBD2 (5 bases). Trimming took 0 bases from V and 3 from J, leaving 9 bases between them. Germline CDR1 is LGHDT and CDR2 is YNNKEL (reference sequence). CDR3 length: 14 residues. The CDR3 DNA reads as TGTGCCAGCAGCCAAGATCTAGGGAGCTACGAGCAGTACTTC. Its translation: CASSQDLGSYEQYF.

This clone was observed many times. DNA of the CDR3: TGCAGTGCTCCCCGACAGAACCTCTACGAGCAGTACTTC. This gives the protein CSAPRQNLYEQYF. V usage is TRBV20-1 and J usage is TRBJ2-7, with D perhaps TRBD1 (5 bases). Deletions cut 5 bases from V and 3 bases from J, with 14 bases between. Germline lookup yields CDR1 DFQATT and CDR2 SNEGSKA (reference sequence). The CDR3 extends over 13 amino acids.

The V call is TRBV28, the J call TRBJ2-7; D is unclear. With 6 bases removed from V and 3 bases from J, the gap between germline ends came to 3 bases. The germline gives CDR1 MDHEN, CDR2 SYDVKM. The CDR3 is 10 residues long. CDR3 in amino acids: CASRDYEQYF. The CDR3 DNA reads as TGTGCCAGCAGGGACTACGAGCAGTACTTC.

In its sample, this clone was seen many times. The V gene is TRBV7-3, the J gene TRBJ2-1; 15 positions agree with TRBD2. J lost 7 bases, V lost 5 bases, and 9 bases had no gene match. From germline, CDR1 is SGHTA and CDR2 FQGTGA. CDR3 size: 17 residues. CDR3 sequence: CASSRRTSGRAGNEQFF. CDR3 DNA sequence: TGTGCCAGCAGCCGCCGGACTAGCGGGAGGGCCGGAAATGAGCAGTTCTTC.

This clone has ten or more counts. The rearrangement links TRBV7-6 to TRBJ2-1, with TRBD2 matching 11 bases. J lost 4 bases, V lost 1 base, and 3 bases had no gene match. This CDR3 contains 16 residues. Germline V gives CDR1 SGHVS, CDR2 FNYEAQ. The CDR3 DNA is TGTGCCAGCAGCTTAGACATAGCGGGAGGGTACAATGAGCAGTTCTTC. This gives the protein CASSLDIAGGYNEQFF.

The CDR3 bases are TGCGCCAGCAGCTTGGCCGACGACAGGGGGTACGAGCAGTACTTC. Amino acids: CASSLADDRGYEQYF. The chain is built from TRBV5-1 and TRBJ2-7; 9 nucleotides align to TRBD1. After removal of 0 bases from V and 4 bases from J, the junction contained 5 bases not matched to a gene. CDR1 and CDR2 from the germline V gene are SGHRS and YFSETQ. This CDR3 has 15 residues.

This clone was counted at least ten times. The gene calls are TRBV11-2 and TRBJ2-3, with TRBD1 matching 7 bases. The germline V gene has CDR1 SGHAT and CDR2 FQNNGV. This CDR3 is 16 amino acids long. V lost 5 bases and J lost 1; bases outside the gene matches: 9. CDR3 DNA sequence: TGTGCCAGCAGCCCAAGCAGGGGGTCTGGCACAGATACGCAGTATTTT. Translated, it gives CASSPSRGSGTDTQYF.

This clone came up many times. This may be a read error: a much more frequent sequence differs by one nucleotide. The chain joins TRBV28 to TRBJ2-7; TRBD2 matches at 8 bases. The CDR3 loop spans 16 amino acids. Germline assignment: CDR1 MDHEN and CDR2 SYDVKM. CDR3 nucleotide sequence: TGTGCCAGCAGTTTATACTACAGGACTAGCTCCCACGAGCAGTACTTC. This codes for CASSLYYRTSSHEQYF.

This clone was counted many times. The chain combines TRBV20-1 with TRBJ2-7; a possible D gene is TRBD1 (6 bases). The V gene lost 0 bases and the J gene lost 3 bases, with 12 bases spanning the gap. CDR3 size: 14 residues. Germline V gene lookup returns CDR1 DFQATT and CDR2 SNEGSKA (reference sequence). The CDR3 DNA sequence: TGCAGTGCTAGAGATTTGGGGGCAGGCTACGAGCAGTACTTC. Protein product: CSARDLGAGYEQYF.

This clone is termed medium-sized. The CDR3 protein is CASSWGGARETQYF. The CDR3 DNA sequence: TGTGCCAGCAGTTGGGGCGGGGCGCGGGAGACCCAGTACTTC. V and J are TRBV28 and TRBJ2-5; TRBD2 is a possible D gene (6 bases). The CDR3 has 14 amino acids. Trimming cost V 4 bases and J 5 bases, with 14 bases left between them. In germline, CDR1 is MDHEN, CDR2 SYDVKM.

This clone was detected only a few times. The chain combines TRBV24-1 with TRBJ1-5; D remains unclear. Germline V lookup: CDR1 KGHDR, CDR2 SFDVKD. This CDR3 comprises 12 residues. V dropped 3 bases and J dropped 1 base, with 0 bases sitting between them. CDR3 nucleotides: TGTGCCACCAGTGATAGCAATCAGCCCCAGCATTTT. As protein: CATSDSNQPQHF.